A selection of T cell receptor beta chains follows, all from one sample in a study of technical replicates of blood from a handful of donors. Profiling relied on immunoSEQ multiplex PCR, and the TCRdb table lists in-frame clones only, not all of them. The sample contains approximately 93,000 clones, 85% to 95% of which appear only once. The sequencing input was T cells isolated from PBMCs. Receptors originate from a human donor in good health. Each CDR3 is given with its conserved first and last residue. The order of the fields is V gene, CDR3 protein.

>TRBV28
CASSGLSGNTIYF
>TRBV25-1
CASSETGVGGNTIYF
>TRBV28
CASSRTSNYEQYF
>TRBV5-6
CASSLGGVGRYEQYF
>TRBV6-5
CASSYRGGGYTEAFF
>TRBV12-1
CASSLVRRERYNEQFF
>TRBV6-6
CASSYGQGVRNEQFF
>TRBV2
CASRRPTQGEKETQYF
>TRBV19
CASSMTGTPYEQYF
>TRBV5-4
CASSPPTSGSGQTQYF
>TRBV6-1
CASSEAPDEQYF
>TRBV4-1
CASSNGGGFQPQHF
>TRBV7-9
CASSLGVWAENGYTF
>TRBV6-1
CASSKGPGNTIYF
>TRBV11-3
CASSPYGSSYNEQFF
>TRBV9
CASRRGGHTDTQYF
>TRBV4-1
CASSQIRLAVSSYEQYF
>TRBV7-9
CASSRSTGTADTQYF
>TRBV6-6
CASSYKDRDTDTQYF
>TRBV7-6
CASSPRTSGASGANVLTF
>TRBV5-4
CASSLGGLTNEKLFF
>TRBV2
CASARDRGETQYF
>TRBV19
CASSILERPNTEAFF
>TRBV2
CASSGLAGGEQYF
>TRBV18
CASSFGQANEKLFF
>TRBV28
CASTPRRTGSYEQYF
>TRBV6-6
CASSYEQGIYEQYF